The 32 T cell receptor beta chains given below trace back to one sample, sequenced in a study of blood T cell repertoires in COVID-19. The protocol was immunoSEQ multiplex PCR, while the TCRdb copy is restricted to in-frame clones and leaves out a portion. This table holds more than 250,000 clones, around 83% found once. Sequencing used peripheral blood. These receptors were collected from a woman in her fifties or sixties with acute or convalescent COVID-19.

The CDR3 DNA follows: TGCGCCAGCGCCCACCCAGGGGGTGGAGGCCGAGGGGATGGCTACACCTTC. The encoded protein is CASAHPGGGGRGDGYTF. The chain employs TRBV5-1 and TRBJ1-2; 7 bases map to TRBD1. Germline values: CDR1 SGHRS, CDR2 YFSETQ. Trimming took 7 bases from V and 6 from J; bases not matched to a gene: 21. The CDR3 extends over 17 amino acids.

On this clone: Additional DNA sequences in this sample encode the identical CDR3. The chain uses TRBV4-1 and TRBJ1-6, with D hard to call. CDR3 length: 17 residues. Germline V gene sequence: CDR1 MGHRA, CDR2 YSYEKL. The V and J ends lost 0 bases and 3 bases respectively, with 12 bases between them. CDR3 bases: TGCGCCAGCAGCCAAGAGGCGGGTGGAAACTATAATTCACCCCTCCACTTT. This gives the protein CASSQEAGGNYNSPLHF.

This clone was counted a few times. This chain links TRBV5-5 with TRBJ2-3; 11 bases line up with TRBD2. The CDR3 is 16 amino acids. With V trimmed by 3 bases and J by 6 bases, 9 bases remained unmatched. Germline V gives CDR1 SGHKS, CDR2 YYEKEE (reference sequence). CDR3 sequence: CASSWGRLAGSDTQYF. The CDR3 DNA reads as TGTGCCAGCAGCTGGGGGAGACTAGCGGGATCGGATACGCAGTATTTT.

This clone was seen more than once but under ten times. This rearrangement joins TRBV6-4 to TRBJ1-3, with D possibly TRBD1 on 6 matching bases. This CDR3 comprises 16 residues. Trimming stripped 7 bases from V and 0 bases from J, with 16 bases between. Germline CDR1 is MRHNA and CDR2 is SNTAGT. CDR3 sequence (DNA): TGTGCCAGCATTCGGACAGAACTGAGCTCTGGAAACACCATATATTTT. Its translation: CASIRTELSSGNTIYF.

V usage is TRBV7-9 and J usage is TRBJ1-2; 7 nucleotides agree with TRBD1. CDR1 is SEHNR, CDR2 FQNEAQ, per germline (reference sequence). V shed 4 bases, J shed 4 bases, and the junction held 9 bases outside the gene matches. The CDR3 runs to 15 residues. CDR3 sequence (DNA): TGTGCCAGCAGCTCAGCCGACAGGGTGATCTATGGCTACACCTTC. The encoded protein is CASSSADRVIYGYTF. Full variable domain (remainder filled in from reference TRBV7-9 and TRBJ1-2): DTGVSQNPRHKITKRGQNVTFRCDPISEHNRLYWYRQTLGQGPEFLTYFQNEAQLEKSRLLSDRFSAERPKGSFSTLEIQRTEQGDSAMYLCASSSADRVIYGYTFGSGTRLTVV.

The CDR3: CAISPGQDSNQPQHF. The DNA of the CDR3 is TGTGCCATCAGCCCAGGACAGGATAGCAATCAGCCCCAGCATTTT. The chain links TRBV10-3 to TRBJ1-5; 7 bases agree with TRBD1. CDR1 and CDR2 from the germline V gene are ENHRY and SYGVKD. The CDR3 sequence is 15 residues long. V dropped 6 bases and J dropped 0; count of bases not matched to a gene: 5.

A single count supports this clone. Other DNA sequences in the sample encode the same CDR3. This sequence joins TRBV5-5 and TRBJ1-1; no definite D call. The V and J ends lost 3 bases and 0 bases respectively, with 12 bases between them. CDR3 length equals 15 residues. Germline CDR1 is SGHKS and CDR2 is YYEKEE (reference sequence). DNA for the CDR3: TGTGCCAGCAGCTCCCTAGGTGGGTTGAACACTGAAGCTTTCTTT. Its protein is CASSSLGGLNTEAFF.

CDR3 amino acids: CASSFGALPEGYTF. CDR3 coding DNA: TGTGCCAGCAGCTTTGGGGCCCTACCGGAAGGCTACACCTTC. J is TRBJ1-2 and V is TRBV11-2; D is possibly TRBD1 (5 bases). V was clipped by 3 bases and J by 8 bases, with 16 bases between them. Germline assignment: CDR1 SGHAT and CDR2 FQNNGV. The CDR3 sequence is 14 residues long. The full variable domain, its missing parts supplied by reference TRBV11-2 and TRBJ1-2, is EAGVAQSPRYKIIEKRQSVAFWCNPISGHATLYWYQQILGQGPKLLIQFQNNGVVDDSQLPKDRFSAERLKGVDSTLKIQPAKLEDSAVYLCASSFGALPEGYTFGSGTRLTVV.

The chain combines TRBV2 with TRBJ2-1; D gene unclear. Trimming took off 5 bases at V and 7 bases at J, with 9 bases between the two ends. CDR3 size: 12 residues. CDR1 is SNHLY and CDR2 is FYNNEI in the germline V gene. The CDR3 nucleotides read TGTGCCAGCAGTAAAGATCTAAATGAGCAGTTCTTC. Translation: CASSKDLNEQFF.

The sample holds one count of this clone. One junction end does not reproduce the germline sequence, and a read error may be involved. This sequence joins TRBV2 and TRBJ1-2; 9 bases agree with TRBD1. CDR3 size: 14 residues. Germline values: CDR1 SNHLY, CDR2 FYNNEI. CDR3 in DNA: TGTACCAGCAGGTCGGGACAGGGAGGGTATGGCTACACCTTC. Amino acid sequence: CTSRSGQGGYGYTF.

Here the CDR3 reads CASRKQANYGYTF. In DNA, the CDR3 is TGTGCCAGCAGGAAACAGGCTAACTATGGCTACACCTTC. The V gene is TRBV12-3 or TRBV12-4, the J gene TRBJ1-2, with D maybe TRBD1 (5 bases). The CDR3 covers 13 residues. V lost 6 bases to trimming and J lost 0 bases, with 8 bases between them.

The chain couples TRBV7-2 to TRBJ2-1; D is perhaps TRBD1 (5 bases). V was clipped by 1 base and J by 6 bases, with 7 bases between them. The CDR3 runs 13 residues. CDR1 SGHTA and CDR2 FQGNSA come from the germline V gene. DNA of the CDR3: TGTGCCAGCAGCTTAGGCAGGGCCAATGAGCAGTTCTTC. This gives the protein CASSLGRANEQFF.

This clone occurred many times. CDR3 DNA: TGTGCCAGCAGTGGCTCCGGGGTGGGCTTTAGCAATCAGCCCCAGCATTTT. Protein product: CASSGSGVGFSNQPQHF. V is TRBV6-1 and J is TRBJ1-5; no clear D. Trimming took 4 bases from V and 0 from J, leaving 16 bases between them. The germline gives CDR1 MNHNS, CDR2 SASEGT. CDR3 length: 17 residues.

The chain joins TRBV2 to TRBJ1-4; 8 bases are shared with TRBD1. CDR1 SNHLY and CDR2 FYNNEI come from the germline V gene. CDR3 length: 14 residues. The V segment lost 7 bases and the J segment 8 bases; nucleotides outside the gene matches: 9. CDR3 sequence: CASTIPGGWEKLFF. CDR3 nucleotides: TGTGCCAGCACCATCCCAGGGGGCTGGGAAAAACTGTTTTTT.

The chain combines TRBV4-2 with TRBJ2-2; a weak D match, TRBD2 (6 bases). Trimming stripped 6 bases from V and 3 bases from J, with 20 bases between. CDR3 length: 17 amino acids. Germline V lookup: CDR1 LGHNA, CDR2 YNFKEQ. The CDR3 DNA reads TGTGCCAGCAGGTCCCTAGCGCAGGACCCCCACACCGGGGAGCTGTTTTTT. Amino acids: CASRSLAQDPHTGELFF.

The V and J genes are TRBV5-4 and TRBJ1-1; perhaps TRBD1 as D (6 bases). The V gene lost 3 bases and the J gene lost 4 bases, with 16 bases spanning the gap. The CDR3 spans 15 residues. Germline CDR1 is SGHNT and CDR2 is YYREEE (reference sequence). The CDR3 spells CASSWGLGGATEAFF. In nucleotides, the CDR3 is TGTGCCAGCAGCTGGGGTCTGGGGGGGGCCACTGAAGCTTTCTTT.

The V gene is TRBV6-5, the J gene TRBJ1-4, with 8 positions matching TRBD1. This CDR3 contains 15 residues. The junction had 10 bases not matched to a gene; V was cut back by 6 bases and J by 7 bases. Germline CDR1 is MNHEY and CDR2 is SVGAGI. CDR3: CASSARQGRGEKLFF. The CDR3 coding sequence is TGTGCCAGCAGCGCGCGACAGGGGAGGGGTGAAAAACTGTTTTTT.

The gene calls are TRBV21-1 and TRBJ2-7; no check of the table's D call, TRBD2, against the DNA was made. TRBV21-1 is marked as a pseudogene. This CDR3 spans 13 amino acids. CDR3 amino acids: CANLTSGGKEQYV. In DNA form, the CDR3 reads TGTGCCAACCTAACTAGCGGGGGTAAAGAGCAGTACGTC.

J is TRBJ1-3 and V is TRBV7-2; no clear D. CDR3 length: 15 residues. CDR1 SGHTA and CDR2 FQGNSA come from the germline V gene. Trimming removed 2 bases from V and 4 bases from J, with 12 bases in between. CDR3 amino acids: CASSLNSQRGNTIYF. The CDR3 bases are TGTGCCAGCAGCTTAAACAGCCAGAGAGGAAACACCATATATTTT.

This rearrangement joins TRBV2 to TRBJ2-1; D may be TRBD2 (6 bases). The CDR3 has 12 residues. Trimming shortened V by 5 bases and J by 9 bases, and 11 bases separated the two germline ends. Germline V CDR1 and CDR2: SNHLY, FYNNEI. The CDR3 sequence: CASSQLATEQFF. Here the CDR3 DNA reads TGTGCCAGCAGTCAACTAGCCACTGAGCAGTTCTTC.

The CDR3 DNA reads as TGTGCCAGCAGACGGCGACAGGGCGGTGGCTACACCTTC. This gives the protein CASRRRQGGGYTF. This chain links TRBV6-5 with TRBJ1-2, with TRBD1 matching 7 bases. V shed 6 bases, J shed 7 bases, and the junction held 8 bases outside the gene matches. Per the germline V gene, CDR1 is MNHEY and CDR2 is SVGAGI. This CDR3 is 13 amino acids long.

In its sample, this clone was seen a few times. The V call is TRBV19, the J call TRBJ2-1; the match to TRBD2 covers 7 bases. The V gene's germline CDR1 is LNHDA and CDR2 SQIVND (reference sequence). This CDR3 has 16 amino acids. The junction had 6 bases not matched to a gene; V was cut back by 0 bases and J by 4 bases. The CDR3, as DNA: TGTGCCAGTAGTATAGACTGGGCGGGAGAATACAATGAGCAGTTCTTC. Protein: CASSIDWAGEYNEQFF.

A single count supports this clone. V is TRBV12-5 and J is TRBJ1-5; TRBD1 matches at 7 bases. Trimming cost V 7 bases and J 4 bases; bases outside gene matches: 10. Per the germline V gene, CDR1 is LGHNT and CDR2 is FRNRAP. This CDR3 is built from 15 residues. CDR3 DNA: TGTGCTAGTGCCCGGGACAGTCTGGCGAATCAGCCCCAGCATTTT. It translates to CASARDSLANQPQHF.

V usage is TRBV2 and J usage is TRBJ1-5; 7 bases match TRBD1. The CDR3 runs 13 residues. Germline CDR1 and CDR2: SNHLY and FYNNEI. Trimming at V came to 6 bases and at J to 7 bases, leaving 6 bases not matched to a gene. This CDR3 is CASSPGQEQPQHF. The DNA of the CDR3 is TGTGCCAGCAGCCCAGGACAGGAGCAGCCCCAGCATTTT. The full variable domain, rest sourced from reference TRBV2 and TRBJ1-5, is EPEVTQTPSHQVTQMGQEVILRCVPISNHLYFYWYRQILGQKVEFLVSFYNNEISEKSEIFDDQFSVERPDGSNFTLKIRSTKLEDSAMYFCASSPGQEQPQHFGDGTRLSIL.

This clone has only one observation. This chain uses TRBV9 with TRBJ2-1, with D possibly being TRBD2 (5 bases). Trimming stripped 4 bases from V and 9 bases from J, with 14 bases between. This CDR3 has 13 residues. Germline values: CDR1 SGDLS, CDR2 YYNGEE. CDR3 residues: CASSLQSEGEQFF. The CDR3, as DNA: TGTGCCAGCAGCCTGCAATCTGAGGGTGAGCAGTTCTTC.

The chain has TRBV29-1 and TRBJ1-2; 11 bases are shared with TRBD1. Germline V gene lookup returns CDR1 SQVTM and CDR2 ANQGSEA. Trimming took 3 bases from V and 5 from J; bases not matched to a gene: 2. CDR3 length: 13 residues. CDR3 in amino acids: CSVEGQGEYGYTF. The DNA for the CDR3 is TGCAGCGTTGAGGGACAGGGGGAGTATGGCTACACCTTC.

This clone was recorded once. This chain joins TRBV11-2 and TRBJ2-3, with 14 bases matching TRBD2. The CDR3 is 16 residues long. Germline V CDR1 and CDR2: SGHAT, FQNNGV. The V gene end was trimmed by 4 bases and the J gene end by 6 bases; junction bases not matched to a gene: 6. The CDR3 is CASSSGLAGARDTQYF. The CDR3 coding sequence is TGTGCCAGCAGCTCGGGACTAGCGGGGGCCCGGGATACGCAGTATTTT.

V is TRBV5-6 and J is TRBJ1-2, with TRBD1 as a possible D gene (6 bases). Trimming took off 3 bases at V and 3 bases at J, with 18 bases between the two ends. This CDR3 has 16 residues. Germline assignment: CDR1 SGHDT and CDR2 YYEEEE. In nucleotides, the CDR3 is TGTGCCAGCAGCTCTCCGAGGGGATCAGGGGACTATGGCTACACCTTC. Residues: CASSSPRGSGDYGYTF.

The V call is TRBV2, the J call TRBJ1-5; D is uncertain. Trimming cost V 3 bases and J 5 bases, with 8 bases left between them. The CDR3 length is 13 residues. CDR1 SNHLY and CDR2 FYNNEI come from the germline V gene. This chain's CDR3 is CASSDAGYQPQHF. The DNA for the CDR3 is TGTGCCAGCAGTGACGCGGGATATCAGCCCCAGCATTTT. Full variable domain (missing parts from reference TRBV2 and TRBJ1-5): EPEVTQTPSHQVTQMGQEVILRCVPISNHLYFYWYRQILGQKVEFLVSFYNNEISEKSEIFDDQFSVERPDGSNFTLKIRSTKLEDSAMYFCASSDAGYQPQHFGDGTRLSIL.

A note on this clone: Other DNA sequences in this sample translate to the same CDR3. This chain links TRBV18 with TRBJ2-7; tentative D call: TRBD1 (5 bases). Germline assignment: CDR1 KGHSH and CDR2 LQKENI. Trimming took 3 bases from V and 2 from J, leaving 8 bases between them. This CDR3 is 13 amino acids long. The CDR3 loop reads CASSPDTTYEQYF. CDR3 bases: TGTGCCAGCTCACCGGACACTACCTACGAGCAGTACTTC.

The rearrangement joins TRBV27 to TRBJ1-1; tentative D call: TRBD1 (6 bases). Germline V CDR1 and CDR2: MNHEY, SMNVEV (reference sequence). The CDR3 sequence is 14 residues long. Trimming left V 6 bases short and J 0 bases short, with 11 bases between. CDR3 in amino acids: CASSLRGLNTEAFF. The CDR3 DNA reads TGTGCCAGCAGCCTCAGGGGATTGAACACTGAAGCTTTCTTT.

Only a few counts were recorded for this clone. The chain links TRBV4-1 to TRBJ1-2, with TRBD1 matching 7 bases. Germline trimming cut 5 bases from V and 0 bases from J; bases unmatched to any gene: 12. Germline V gene lookup returns CDR1 MGHRA and CDR2 YSYEKL. The CDR3 length is 17 residues. DNA for the CDR3: TGCGCCAGCAGCTACCCGGGACAGCTCCAAGCTAACTATGGCTACACCTTC. Encoded protein: CASSYPGQLQANYGYTF.